The clone carrying this T cell receptor (beta chain) was detected a few times. What it recognizes is unknown. One entry per CDR3 protein, called by TCRdb with MiXCR from the reads. The data hold under 600,000 distinct CDR3 sequences, with 16% observed a single time. V lost 1 base and J lost 2, with 10 bases in between. The CDR3 has 14 amino acids. Per germline, CDR1 SGHRS and CDR2 YFSETQ. The sample belongs to a study of T cell repertoires in cytomegalovirus infection. The study's findings and limits: HLA-C-restricted CMV clonotypes gave the most frequent clonotype in two of eight donors. Based on cumulative public TCR beta family frequency, carriers of CMV plus the relevant HLA were identified.

The receptor was derived from a human donor in good health (CMV status not recorded). Some clones in this sample may be carry-over from other donors' samples. The sequenced material came from CD8+ T cells from PBMCs. The V call is TRBV5-1, the J call TRBJ2-7, with D possibly being TRBD2 (5 bases). CDR3 in DNA: TGCGCCAGCAGCTTGACGGACTCAGCCTACGAGCAGTACTTC. This translates into CASSLTDSAYEQYF.